This T cell receptor beta chain was obtained from a study of OX40 agonist ivuxolimab in advanced cancers. Study background: Dosing consisted of intravenous ivuxolimab at 0.01 to 10 mg/kg every 2 weeks.

There are 11 residues in the CDR3. Trimming removed 4 bases at V and 4 bases at J, with 7 bases between. Germline V lookup: CDR1 SQVTM, CDR2 ANQGSEA. Measured with immunoSEQ multiplex PCR; TCRdb has only the in-frame clones, and not every one. Found here are over 45,000 clones, more than 85% of them singletons; the top ten hold roughly 28%. This clone has a handful of counts. Specimen: CD4+ or CD8+ T cells sorted from blood, collected in a trial of the OX40 agonist ivuxolimab. This TCR was recovered from an adult with an advanced solid tumor such as melanoma, head and neck, liver or kidney cancer. The rearrangement links TRBV29-1 to TRBJ1-2; no reliable D call. CDR3 coding DNA: TGCAGCGTTGGAACGGTCTATGGCTACACCTTC. Translated: CSVGTVYGYTF.